A selection of T cell receptor beta chains follows, all from one sample in a study of blood T cells in healthy people across ages. TCRdb independently ran MiXCR on the 5' RACE reads; one entry per CDR3 protein. Of some 640,000 distinct CDR3 sequences listed, 25% to 30% are singletons. Sequencing was carried out using blood. The receptors derive from an elderly woman in good health. Each CDR3 is given with its conserved first and last residue. Each record gives: J gene, clone size, CDR3 length, V gene, D gene, CDR3 DNA, CDR3 protein. A D gene is named only where the DNA matches it firmly. Expanded clones are given a class, and other clones once, few, many or no size at all.

TRBJ2-7,many,16,TRBV6-6,-,TGTGCCAGCAGTTGGACCAGACAGCGTCAAACCTACGAGCAGTACTTC,CASSWTRQRQTYEQYF
TRBJ1-3,few,15,TRBV6-6,TRBD1,TGTGCCAGCAGTTCGGACAGGGCCTCTGGAAACACCATATATTTT,CASSSDRASGNTIYF
TRBJ2-2,few,15,TRBV3-1,-,TGTGCCAGCAGCCAAGATGGGACCTTTTCCGGGGAGCTGTTTTTT,CASSQDGTFSGELFF
TRBJ2-2,-,19,TRBV6-2/TRBV6-3,TRBD2,TGTGCCAACAGTTACCCCGGCGGGGGGGGCCTCTTTGGCACCGGGGAGCTGTTTTTT,CANSYPGGGGLFGTGELFF
TRBJ2-7,-,15,TRBV5-1,-,TGCGCCAGCAGCGACCAGAGACAGGGAGGGTACGAGCAGTACTTC,CASSDQRQGGYEQYF
TRBJ1-4,-,18,TRBV3-1,-,TGTGCCAGCAGCCAAGTCGGCGGGCGAAGCGCTTCTAATGAAAAACTGTTTTTT,CASSQVGGRSASNEKLFF
TRBJ2-3,-,14,TRBV20-1,TRBD2,TGCAGTGCTAGCGGCGGGGGGGGGACAGATACGCAGTATTTT,CSASGGGGTDTQYF
TRBJ1-4,-,17,TRBV3-1,-,TGTGCCAGCAGCCAAGTCCCCACTGGGGCCGGCTTTGAAAAACTGTTTTTT,CASSQVPTGAGFEKLFF
TRBJ1-5,once,16,TRBV5-8,-,TGTGCCAGCAGCTTGGCCGTCGGATCCTCTAATCAGCCCCAGCATTTT,CASSLAVGSSNQPQHF
TRBJ2-1,many,15,TRBV27,-,TGTGCCAGCAGCTCGCGAGTGTCCTCCTACAATGAGCAGTTCTTC,CASSSRVSSYNEQFF
TRBJ2-7,many,16,TRBV10-3,-,TGTGCCATCAGTGACCCGAATCTACGGCAGGGCTACGAGCAGTACTTC,CAISDPNLRQGYEQYF
TRBJ2-7,many,15,TRBV12-3/TRBV12-4,-,TGTGCCAGCAGTTTAAAACTGACTGTTAGCTACGAGCAGTACTTC,CASSLKLTVSYEQYF
TRBJ2-7,many,13,TRBV20-1,TRBD2,TGCAGTGCCAATAGCGGGGGCTCCTACGAGCAGTACTTC,CSANSGGSYEQYF
TRBJ2-3,-,16,TRBV6-6,TRBD1,TGTGCAAGCAGTTGGGGAAGGGGGCAGTTCACAGATGCGCAGTATTTT,CASSWGRGQFTDAQYF
TRBJ2-5,few,10,TRBV29-1,-,TGCAGCGTTGGCATAGAGACCCAGTACTTC,CSVGIETQYF
TRBJ1-3,few,14,TRBV12-3/TRBV12-4,-,TGTGCCAGCAGTTTCCTCGAGGCCCCAAACACCATATATTTT,CASSFLEAPNTIYF
TRBJ2-3,-,16,TRBV15,-,TGTGCCACCAGCAGCCCCGGGACCACCAGCACAGATACGCAGTATTTT,CATSSPGTTSTDTQYF
TRBJ2-1,many,17,TRBV4-1,TRBD2,TGCGCCAGCAGCCAAACTGGGACTAGCGGGGGGGCCGGGGAGCAGTTCTTC,CASSQTGTSGGAGEQFF
TRBJ1-1,-,12,TRBV2,-,TGTGCCAGCACCGTCCAGGTGGCTGAAGCTTTCTTT,CASTVQVAEAFF
TRBJ1-2,-,14,TRBV6-1,TRBD1,TGTGCCAGCAGTGAATTGGGACAGCCCTATGGCTACACCTTC,CASSELGQPYGYTF
TRBJ2-7,many,12,TRBV10-3,-,TGTGCCATCAGCGTGGACCCGTACGAGCAGTACTTC,CAISVDPYEQYF
TRBJ1-5,many,13,TRBV12-3/TRBV12-4,TRBD1,TGTGCCAGCAGGCGGACAGGGGAGCAGCCCCAGCATTTT,CASRRTGEQPQHF
TRBJ1-5,-,14,TRBV12-3/TRBV12-4,-,TGTGCCAGCAGTTGCGAGGCCATCAATCAGCCCCAGCATTTT,CASSCEAINQPQHF
TRBJ2-7,-,13,TRBV4-2,-,TGTGCCAGTGGGAGGCAGTTGGATTACGAGCAGCACTTC,CASGRQLDYEQHF
TRBJ2-1,few,15,TRBV4-3,TRBD2,TGCGCCAGCAGCCGAAGAGCGGGGGGGTACAATGAGCAGTTCTTC,CASSRRAGGYNEQFF
TRBJ2-3,many,15,TRBV9,TRBD2,TGTGCCAGCAGCAGCTCCGGGACTAGGACAGATACGCAGTATTTT,CASSSSGTRTDTQYF
TRBJ1-1,few,11,TRBV20-1,-,TGCAGTGCTCTTTGGAACACTGAAGCTTTCTTT,CSALWNTEAFF
TRBJ1-4,-,15,TRBV20-1,-,TGCAGTGCTAGAGATTACCAGGGAATTGGGGAAAGACTGTTTTTT,CSARDYQGIGERLFF
TRBJ1-1,-,14,TRBV6-1,-,TGTGCCAGCAGGCCGGGAAAATCGAACACTGAAGCTTTCTTT,CASRPGKSNTEAFF
TRBJ2-7,-,15,TRBV28,-,TGTGCCAGCAGTTTCACTCCGGACAGTTCCTACGAGCAGTACTTC,CASSFTPDSSYEQYF
TRBJ2-7,-,14,TRBV7-3,-,TGTGCCAGCAGCTTAACTCCGGAGAGGAACGAGCAGTACTTC,CASSLTPERNEQYF
TRBJ2-1,many,15,TRBV20-1,-,TGCAGTGCAGGGCCTTGGGGTGTCATGGACAATGAGCAGTTCTTC,CSAGPWGVMDNEQFF
TRBJ1-1,-,14,TRBV2,-,TGTGCCAGCAGGGAGATAGGACAGAACACTGAAGCTTTCTTT,CASREIGQNTEAFF
TRBJ2-1,many,16,TRBV6-5,TRBD1,TGTGCCAGCAGCCCTACCGGGACAGGGTATATGAATGAGCAGTTCTTC,CASSPTGTGYMNEQFF
TRBJ1-2,few,12,TRBV10-3,-,TGTGCCATCCTTCAGGGTACGGAGGGCCACACCTTC,CAILQGTEGHTF
TRBJ2-1,many,16,TRBV24-1,TRBD2,TGTGCCACCAGTGATTCTTCCGGGACTAGCAACGATGAGCAGTTCTTC,CATSDSSGTSNDEQFF
TRBJ1-1,many,13,TRBV3-1,TRBD1,TGTGCCAGCAGACAGGGGGGGAACACTGAAGCTTTCTTT,CASRQGGNTEAFF
TRBJ2-5,-,17,TRBV20-1,TRBD2,TGCAGTGCTAGAGATGTAGCTAGCGGGGTGTTTTTGGAGACCCAGTACTTC,CSARDVASGVFLETQYF
TRBJ1-5,-,14,TRBV6-5,-,TGTGCCAGCAGGGGTGCAGGAAGCAATCAGCCCCAGCATTTT,CASRGAGSNQPQHF
TRBJ1-4,-,17,TRBV10-3,TRBD1,TGTGCCATCAGTGAGTCGATGCAGGGGGCAACTAATGAAAAACTGTTTTTT,CAISESMQGATNEKLFF
TRBJ1-4,few,16,TRBV5-6,-,TGTGCCAGCAGCTTGGTCAGGACAGAGTCCGGAGGAAAACTGTTTTTT,CASSLVRTESGGKLFF
TRBJ2-5,-,16,TRBV4-2,TRBD2,TGTGCCAGCAGCACCCGGCGGGGGGCTGGCGGGAATGAGCAGTACTTC,CASSTRRGAGGNEQYF
TRBJ1-1,many,15,TRBV4-2,-,TGTGCCAGCAGCCCCCGAGGGACGCCGAACACTGAAGCTTTCTTT,CASSPRGTPNTEAFF
TRBJ2-7,-,15,TRBV27,-,TGTGCCACCAACCCAGGGTTCGGCAGGGACTACGAGCAGTACTTC,CATNPGFGRDYEQYF
TRBJ2-1,many,14,TRBV10-3,-,TGTGCCATCAGTGAGTCGGGGGGAGGCGATGAGCAGTTCTTC,CAISESGGGDEQFF
TRBJ2-5,-,19,TRBV15,-,TGTGCCACCAGCCGAGGGTACCGGGCCGGAGGGTCAAGGGGAGAGACCCAGTACTTC,CATSRGYRAGGSRGETQYF
TRBJ2-5,many,12,TRBV5-1,TRBD1,TGCGCCAGCACCGACAGGGGGGAGACCCAGTACTTC,CASTDRGETQYF
TRBJ1-5,-,13,TRBV3-1,-,TGTGCCAGCAGCCACAAGGTAGGCCAGCCCCAGCATTTT,CASSHKVGQPQHF
TRBJ2-2,few,16,TRBV5-6,TRBD1,TGTGCCAGCAGCCCGGGGACAGGGGTTGGAACCGGGGAGCTGTTTTTT,CASSPGTGVGTGELFF
TRBJ2-7,-,16,TRBV7-2,TRBD1,TGTGCCAGCAGTTTGCGGACAGGCCCGAGCTCCTACGAGCAGTACTTC,CASSLRTGPSSYEQYF
TRBJ1-1,many,14,TRBV5-1,-,TGCGCCAGCAGCCGAAACGTGGGGGGAACTGAAGCTTTCTTT,CASSRNVGGTEAFF
TRBJ2-3,-,17,TRBV7-8,-,TGTGCCAGCAGCTTCCTGCTAAGAGGGGGGGACACAGATACGCAGTATTTT,CASSFLLRGGDTDTQYF
TRBJ1-5,-,16,TRBV6-2/TRBV6-3,-,TGTGCCAGCAGTTATTCCCTGGGGGGGGAGCATCAGCCCCAGCATTTT,CASSYSLGGEHQPQHF
TRBJ2-2,many,16,TRBV3-1,-,TGTGCCAGCAGCCAAGAGGGGGGGGCACAAACCGGGGAGCTGTTTTTT,CASSQEGGAQTGELFF
TRBJ1-2,many,13,TRBV19,-,TGTGCCAGTAGTATAGATCCGAGCTATGGCTACACCTTC,CASSIDPSYGYTF